This is a list of T cell receptor beta chains from one sample in a study of PD-L1 blockade in urothelial cancer. Clones were read by immunoSEQ multiplex PCR, and TCRdb kept only the in-frame ones, dropping some. Of around 50,000 clones in the sample, approximately 85% were seen once. The starting material was PBMCs, obtained around atezolizumab (anti-PD-L1) treatment. These receptor sequences come from a man between 45 and 60 years old with urothelial cancer. Each CDR3 is given with its conserved first and last residue. D genes are given only for firm matches. The size field is filled for only some rows; it gives once, few, many or a size class.

>TRBV7-9|.|.|TRBJ1-2
CASSLLWGEDGYTF
TGTGCCAGCAGCTTACTATGGGGGGAAGATGGCTACACCTTC
>TRBV27|.|.|TRBJ2-1
CASSPSGTHNEQFF
TGTGCCAGCAGCCCATCCGGGACTCACAATGAGCAGTTCTTC
>TRBV18|.|.|TRBJ2-1
CASSPVAYNEQFF
TGTGCCAGCTCACCAGTCGCCTACAATGAGCAGTTCTTC
>TRBV18|.|.|TRBJ2-1
CASSQGTKSSSYNEQFF
TGTGCCAGCTCACAGGGGACAAAGTCAAGCTCCTACAATGAGCAGTTCTTC
>TRBV5-1|once|TRBD1|TRBJ1-1
CASSPPGTGMNTEAFF
TGCGCCAGCAGCCCTCCCGGGACAGGAATGAACACTGAAGCTTTCTTT
>TRBV7-8|.|.|TRBJ2-3
CASSPRPRGTDTQYF
TGTGCCAGCAGCCCCCGTCCCAGGGGCACAGATACGCAGTATTTT
>TRBV9|.|.|TRBJ1-4
CASTSGGDEKLFF
TGTGCCAGCACCTCCGGGGGGGATGAAAAACTGTTTTTT
>TRBV18|few|TRBD1|TRBJ2-5
CASSDRGETQYF
TGTGCCAGTTCGGACAGGGGAGAGACCCAGTACTTC
>TRBV11-2|.|.|TRBJ1-4
CASSSGQLNEKLFF
TGTGCCAGCAGCTCTGGACAGCTAAATGAAAAACTGTTTTTT
>TRBV13|.|TRBD1|TRBJ1-4
CASSPGTEINEKLFF
TGTGCCAGCAGCCCCGGGACAGAGATTAATGAAAAACTGTTTTTT
>TRBV5-1|few|.|TRBJ2-6
CASSLGQAGANVLTF
TGCGCCAGCAGCTTGGGTCAGGCTGGGGCCAACGTCCTGACTTTC
>TRBV19|few|TRBD1|TRBJ2-7
CASSIASGTGPYEQYF
TGTGCCAGTAGTATAGCCTCCGGGACAGGACCCTACGAGCAGTACTTC
>TRBV5-4|.|.|TRBJ1-3
CASSLMTAGNTIYF
TGTGCCAGCAGCTTGATGACAGCTGGAAACACCATATATTTT
>TRBV28|.|TRBD1|TRBJ2-5
CASSFSGRGRGETQYF
TGTGCCAGCAGTTTTAGCGGCAGGGGGCGAGGGGAGACCCAGTACTTC
>TRBV5-6|.|TRBD1|TRBJ2-7
CASSFPRTGIEQYF
TGTGCCAGCAGCTTCCCCCGGACAGGGATTGAGCAGTACTTC
>TRBV5-4|.|TRBD2|TRBJ2-5
CASSPSSGRFQETQYF
TGTGCCAGCAGCCCCTCTAGCGGGAGGTTCCAAGAGACCCAGTACTTC
>TRBV6-5|.|.|TRBJ1-4
CASSPRGANEKLFF
TGTGCCAGCAGCCCTCGCGGGGCTAATGAAAAACTGTTTTTT
>TRBV27|few|.|TRBJ2-1
CASSSGEALSYNEQFF
TGTGCCAGCAGTTCCGGGGAAGCTTTGTCCTACAATGAGCAGTTCTTC
>TRBV19|.|.|TRBJ2-1
CASSISSPFRGGSYNEQFF
TGTGCCAGTAGTATAAGTTCCCCTTTCCGGGGAGGCTCCTACAATGAGCAGTTCTTC
>TRBV19|.|TRBD1|TRBJ1-5
CASRQQGSSNQPQHF
TGTGCCAGTAGGCAACAGGGGTCGAGCAATCAGCCCCAGCATTTT
>TRBV9|.|.|TRBJ1-4
CASSQTTNEKLFF
TGTGCCAGCAGCCAGACAACTAATGAAAAACTGTTTTTT
>TRBV15|.|.|TRBJ1-6
CATSTLGNSPLHF
TGTGCCACCAGCACCCTCGGTAATTCACCCCTCCACTTT
>TRBV13|.|TRBD1|TRBJ2-1
CASSDRDRVSPNEQFF
TGTGCCAGCAGCGACCGGGACAGGGTGTCTCCCAATGAGCAGTTCTTC
>TRBV19|.|TRBD1|TRBJ2-3
CASTRDRGTDTQYF
TGTGCCAGTACCCGGGACAGGGGAACAGATACGCAGTATTTT
>TRBV4-3|.|.|TRBJ2-1
CASSPLAVGQFF
TGCGCCAGCAGCCCTCTAGCTGTCGGGCAGTTCTTC
>TRBV19|.|TRBD1|TRBJ2-7
CASSTAVTGVSSYEQYF
TGTGCCAGTAGTACCGCAGTGACAGGGGTCAGCTCCTACGAGCAGTACTTC
>TRBV27|.|.|TRBJ1-4
CASSLQITPTNEKLFF
TGTGCCAGCAGTTTACAGATTACCCCAACTAATGAAAAACTGTTTTTT
>TRBV19|.|TRBD1|TRBJ2-4
CASRAGTGSFIQYF
TGTGCCAGTAGGGCCGGGACAGGATCGTTCATTCAGTACTTC
>TRBV6-6|few|.|TRBJ1-6
CASSTELNSPLHF
TGTGCCAGCAGTACAGAGTTAAATTCACCCCTCCACTTT
>TRBV7-8|.|.|TRBJ1-1
CASSLIRGESTEAFF
TGTGCCAGCAGCTTAATCAGGGGAGAGAGCACTGAAGCTTTCTTT
>TRBV7-9|few|.|TRBJ1-5
CASSPLGPNQPQHF
TGTGCCAGCAGCCCACTTGGGCCAAATCAGCCCCAGCATTTT